The sequence of this TCR beta chain was determined in a study of Graves' ophthalmopathy and Graves' hyperthyroidism. Overall study context: Peripheral blood was gathered at the point of initial diagnosis, before any treatment started.

Scientists amplified the TCR beta CDR3 regions from RNA transcripts. A first-round RT-PCR used HTBI primers, followed by a second-round multiplex PCR. TCRdb processed the multiplex PCR reads anew with MiXCR; each CDR3 protein has one entry. The sample yields 35,000 to 50,000 distinct CDR3 sequences, around half seen once. With V trimmed by 5 bases and J by 2 bases, 5 bases remained unmatched. This CDR3 has 14 amino acids. Per the germline V gene, CDR1 is DFQATT and CDR2 is SNEGSKA (reference sequence). Excluded were patients with other autoimmune diseases, uncontrolled infections, pregnancy or lactation. Fresh peripheral blood (approximately 10 ml) yielded the PBMCs. This clonotype was observed many times.

The genes are TRBV20-1 and TRBJ2-5; 10 positions agree with TRBD2. The source is an adult woman with stable Graves' hyperthyroidism. Sequencing was performed on peripheral blood. The CDR3 region is CSAWTSGSQETQYF. DNA of the CDR3: TGCAGTGCTTGGACTAGCGGATCACAAGAGACCCAGTACTTC.